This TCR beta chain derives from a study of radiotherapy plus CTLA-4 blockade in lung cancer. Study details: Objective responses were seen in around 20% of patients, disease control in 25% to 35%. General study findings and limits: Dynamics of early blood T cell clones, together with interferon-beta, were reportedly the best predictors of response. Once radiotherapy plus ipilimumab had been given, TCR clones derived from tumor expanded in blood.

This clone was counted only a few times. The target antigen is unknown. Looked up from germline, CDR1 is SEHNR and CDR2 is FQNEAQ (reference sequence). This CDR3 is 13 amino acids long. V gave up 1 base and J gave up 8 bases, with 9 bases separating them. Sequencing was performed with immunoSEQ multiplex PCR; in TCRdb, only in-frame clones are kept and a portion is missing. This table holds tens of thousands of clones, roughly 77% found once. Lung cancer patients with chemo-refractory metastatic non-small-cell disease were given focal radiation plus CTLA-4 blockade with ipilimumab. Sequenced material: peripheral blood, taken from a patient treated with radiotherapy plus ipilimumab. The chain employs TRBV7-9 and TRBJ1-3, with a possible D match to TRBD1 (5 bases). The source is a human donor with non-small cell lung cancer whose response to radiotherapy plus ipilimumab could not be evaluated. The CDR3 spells CASSLDSGDTIYF. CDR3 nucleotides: TGTGCCAGCAGCTTAGATTCGGGGGACACCATATATTTT.